Listed below are T cell receptor beta chains from one sample, sequenced in a study of glioma-infiltrating T cells after dendritic cell vaccination. Data came from immunoSEQ multiplex PCR; TCRdb stores just in-frame clones and leaves some out. The table lists about 46,000 clones, 89% of them singletons, with about 5% in the top ten. The source material was blood, sampled after dendritic cell vaccination. The receptors come from a human donor with glioblastoma. Both conserved end residues are part of each CDR3. The order of the fields is D gene, V gene, J gene, clone size, CDR3 length, CDR3 protein, CDR3 DNA. D genes are given only for firm matches. Not every row has a clone size; where given, it reads once, few, many or a size class.

d_gene: TRBD2
v_gene: TRBV18
j_gene: TRBJ2-7
abundance: -
len: 17
CDR3aa: CASSPLGSSGRPSEQYF
CDR3nt: TGTGCCAGCTCACCTTTGGGGTCTAGCGGGAGGCCCAGCGAGCAGTACTTC

d_gene: TRBD2
v_gene: TRBV7-2
j_gene: TRBJ2-3
abundance: -
len: 16
CDR3aa: CASSFSGPVGTDTQYF
CDR3nt: TGTGCCAGCAGTTTTAGCGGGCCGGTCGGTACAGATACGCAGTATTTT

d_gene: -
v_gene: TRBV19
j_gene: TRBJ1-2
abundance: -
len: 15
CDR3aa: CASSTAHRAHYGYTF
CDR3nt: TGTGCCAGTAGTACGGCGCACAGGGCTCACTATGGCTACACCTTC

d_gene: TRBD1
v_gene: TRBV7-2
j_gene: TRBJ1-5
abundance: -
len: 15
CDR3aa: CASSLTGGLSQPQHF
CDR3nt: TGTGCCAGCAGCTTAACAGGGGGTTTGAGTCAGCCCCAGCATTTT

d_gene: -
v_gene: TRBV18
j_gene: TRBJ1-5
abundance: -
len: 15
CDR3aa: CASSPGAYSNQPQHF
CDR3nt: TGTGCCAGCTCACCAGGGGCATATAGCAATCAGCCCCAGCATTTT

d_gene: -
v_gene: TRBV27
j_gene: TRBJ2-5
abundance: -
len: 13
CDR3aa: CASRSLGEETQYF
CDR3nt: TGTGCCAGCAGAAGTTTAGGGGAAGAGACCCAGTACTTC

d_gene: -
v_gene: TRBV5-4
j_gene: TRBJ2-3
abundance: -
len: 14
CDR3aa: CASSLGRGTDTQYF
CDR3nt: TGTGCCAGCAGCTTGGGCAGGGGCACAGATACGCAGTATTTT

d_gene: -
v_gene: TRBV5-4
j_gene: TRBJ1-6
abundance: -
len: 13
CDR3aa: CASSAGGDSPLHF
CDR3nt: TGTGCCAGCAGCGCTGGGGGGGATTCACCCCTCCACTTT

d_gene: -
v_gene: TRBV19
j_gene: TRBJ2-5
abundance: -
len: 16
CDR3aa: CASQEGRKVGRETQYF
CDR3nt: TGTGCCAGTCAGGAAGGGAGAAAGGTCGGCCGAGAGACCCAGTACTTC

d_gene: -
v_gene: TRBV5-1
j_gene: TRBJ2-3
abundance: -
len: 17
CDR3aa: CASSLATTGGRADTQYF
CDR3nt: TGCGCCAGCAGCTTGGCGACGACTGGGGGGAGAGCAGATACGCAGTATTTT

d_gene: -
v_gene: TRBV18
j_gene: TRBJ2-3
abundance: -
len: 14
CDR3aa: CASSPGIKTDTQYF
CDR3nt: TGTGCCAGCTCCCCTGGCATAAAAACAGATACGCAGTATTTT

d_gene: -
v_gene: TRBV5-1
j_gene: TRBJ2-4
abundance: -
len: 15
CDR3aa: CASRTGQNGVNIQYF
CDR3nt: TGCGCCAGCAGAACGGGACAAAATGGGGTAAACATTCAGTACTTC

d_gene: -
v_gene: TRBV6-1
j_gene: TRBJ2-1
abundance: -
len: 14
CDR3aa: CASSEDRGSDEQFF
CDR3nt: TGTGCCAGCAGTGAGGATAGGGGTTCGGATGAGCAGTTCTTC

d_gene: -
v_gene: TRBV29-1
j_gene: TRBJ2-3
abundance: -
len: 13
CDR3aa: CSVPDWFTDTQYF
CDR3nt: TGCAGCGTGCCGGACTGGTTTACAGATACGCAGTATTTT

d_gene: -
v_gene: TRBV11-2
j_gene: TRBJ2-7
abundance: -
len: 12
CDR3aa: CASSLDTYEQYF
CDR3nt: TGTGCCAGCAGCTTAGATACTTACGAGCAGTACTTC

d_gene: -
v_gene: TRBV9
j_gene: TRBJ1-3
abundance: -
len: 17
CDR3aa: CASSVAGTLSSGNTIYF
CDR3nt: TGTGCCAGCAGCGTAGCCGGGACACTAAGCTCTGGAAACACCATATATTTT

d_gene: TRBD2
v_gene: TRBV5-1
j_gene: TRBJ2-1
abundance: once
len: 17
CDR3aa: CASSLDGSSGAYNEQFF
CDR3nt: TGCGCCAGCAGCTTGGACGGATCTAGCGGAGCCTACAATGAGCAGTTCTTC

d_gene: -
v_gene: TRBV4-2
j_gene: TRBJ2-7
abundance: -
len: 15
CDR3aa: CASSQEAASTYEQYF
CDR3nt: TGTGCCAGCAGCCAAGAAGCGGCATCAACCTACGAGCAGTACTTC

d_gene: -
v_gene: TRBV9
j_gene: TRBJ2-6
abundance: -
len: 17
CDR3aa: CASSATQGRSGANVLTF
CDR3nt: TGTGCCAGCAGCGCCACACAGGGCCGCTCTGGGGCCAACGTCCTGACTTTC

d_gene: TRBD2
v_gene: TRBV6-4
j_gene: TRBJ2-1
abundance: -
len: 15
CDR3aa: CASSELAGGNDEQFF
CDR3nt: TGTGCCAGCAGTGAGCTAGCGGGAGGGAACGATGAGCAGTTCTTC

d_gene: TRBD1
v_gene: TRBV5-4
j_gene: TRBJ1-2
abundance: -
len: 15
CDR3aa: CASSGGGGQVYGYTF
CDR3nt: TGTGCCAGCAGCGGGGGCGGTGGACAGGTCTATGGCTACACCTTC

d_gene: -
v_gene: TRBV29-1
j_gene: TRBJ2-7
abundance: -
len: 10
CDR3aa: CSVETDEQYF
CDR3nt: TGCAGCGTTGAGACAGATGAACAGTACTTC

d_gene: -
v_gene: TRBV2
j_gene: TRBJ1-4
abundance: -
len: 14
CDR3aa: CASSVRATNEKLFF
CDR3nt: TGTGCCAGCAGTGTGAGGGCAACTAATGAAAAACTGTTTTTT

d_gene: TRBD1
v_gene: TRBV11-2
j_gene: TRBJ2-7
abundance: -
len: 15
CDR3aa: CASSPRPEGASEQYF
CDR3nt: TGTGCCAGCTCCCCCCGGCCCGAGGGGGCATCCGAGCAGTACTTC

d_gene: TRBD2
v_gene: TRBV29-1
j_gene: TRBJ2-7
abundance: once
len: 18
CDR3aa: CSVEDLPASGSLGYEQYF
CDR3nt: TGCAGCGTTGAAGATCTTCCGGCTAGCGGGAGTCTTGGCTACGAGCAGTACTTC

d_gene: TRBD1
v_gene: TRBV10-3
j_gene: TRBJ2-7
abundance: -
len: 15
CDR3aa: CAISEYGTGGMEQYF
CDR3nt: TGTGCCATCAGTGAGTATGGGACAGGGGGCATGGAGCAGTACTTC

d_gene: -
v_gene: TRBV2
j_gene: TRBJ1-3
abundance: -
len: 17
CDR3aa: CASSLLSTGRSGNTIYF
CDR3nt: TGTGCCAGCAGTCTTCTCTCGACAGGCCGCTCTGGAAACACCATATATTTT

d_gene: -
v_gene: TRBV18
j_gene: TRBJ1-2
abundance: -
len: 18
CDR3aa: CASSLAGTLKIANYGYTF
CDR3nt: TGTGCCAGCTCACTCGCCGGGACATTAAAAATTGCTAACTATGGCTACACCTTC

d_gene: -
v_gene: TRBV7-2
j_gene: TRBJ2-5
abundance: -
len: 13
CDR3aa: CASSLTRGAPVDF
CDR3nt: TGTGCCAGCAGCTTAACCCGGGGGGCCCCTGTTGACTTC

d_gene: TRBD1
v_gene: TRBV5-1
j_gene: TRBJ2-7
abundance: -
len: 18
CDR3aa: CASSLGLLTGGSSYEQYF
CDR3nt: TGCGCCAGCAGCTTGGGGCTCCTCACAGGGGGAAGCTCCTACGAGCAGTACTTC

d_gene: TRBD1
v_gene: TRBV25-1
j_gene: TRBJ1-2
abundance: -
len: 13
CDR3aa: CASSTGTGRGYTF
CDR3nt: TGTGCCAGCAGTACAGGGACAGGGAGAGGGTACACCTTC

d_gene: -
v_gene: TRBV27
j_gene: TRBJ2-7
abundance: -
len: 14
CDR3aa: CASKETGEAYEQYF
CDR3nt: TGTGCCAGCAAAGAAACGGGGGAGGCCTACGAGCAGTACTTC

d_gene: -
v_gene: TRBV20-1
j_gene: TRBJ1-5
abundance: -
len: 10
CDR3aa: CSVLSRAQHF
CDR3nt: TGCAGTGTCTTATCCAGGGCACAGCATTTT

d_gene: -
v_gene: TRBV6-1
j_gene: TRBJ2-7
abundance: -
len: 16
CDR3aa: CASSEHRAGSSYEQYF
CDR3nt: TGTGCCAGCAGTGAACACAGGGCGGGTAGCTCCTACGAGCAGTACTTC

d_gene: -
v_gene: TRBV19
j_gene: TRBJ2-3
abundance: few
len: 16
CDR3aa: CASSIDTTGGLNTQYF
CDR3nt: TGTGCCAGTAGTATAGACACGACAGGTGGGCTGAATACGCAGTATTTT

d_gene: -
v_gene: TRBV10-3
j_gene: TRBJ1-4
abundance: -
len: 13
CDR3aa: CAISQNSNEKLFF
CDR3nt: TGTGCCATCAGCCAGAATTCTAATGAAAAACTGTTTTTT

d_gene: TRBD1
v_gene: TRBV11-2
j_gene: TRBJ1-1
abundance: -
len: 15
CDR3aa: CASSSVRGQRTEAFF
CDR3nt: TGTGCCAGCAGCTCGGTGAGGGGGCAAAGAACTGAAGCTTTCTTT

d_gene: TRBD1
v_gene: TRBV15
j_gene: TRBJ1-2
abundance: -
len: 12
CDR3aa: CATSRDRAGYTF
CDR3nt: TGTGCCACCAGCAGGGACAGGGCTGGCTACACCTTC

d_gene: -
v_gene: TRBV7-9
j_gene: TRBJ1-2
abundance: -
len: 14
CDR3aa: CASSLEGRNNGYTF
CDR3nt: TGTGCCAGCAGCTTAGAAGGCAGGAATAATGGCTACACCTTC

d_gene: -
v_gene: TRBV13
j_gene: TRBJ2-3
abundance: -
len: 15
CDR3aa: CASSLDRRVTDTQYF
CDR3nt: TGTGCCAGCAGCCTGGACAGAAGAGTCACAGATACGCAGTATTTT